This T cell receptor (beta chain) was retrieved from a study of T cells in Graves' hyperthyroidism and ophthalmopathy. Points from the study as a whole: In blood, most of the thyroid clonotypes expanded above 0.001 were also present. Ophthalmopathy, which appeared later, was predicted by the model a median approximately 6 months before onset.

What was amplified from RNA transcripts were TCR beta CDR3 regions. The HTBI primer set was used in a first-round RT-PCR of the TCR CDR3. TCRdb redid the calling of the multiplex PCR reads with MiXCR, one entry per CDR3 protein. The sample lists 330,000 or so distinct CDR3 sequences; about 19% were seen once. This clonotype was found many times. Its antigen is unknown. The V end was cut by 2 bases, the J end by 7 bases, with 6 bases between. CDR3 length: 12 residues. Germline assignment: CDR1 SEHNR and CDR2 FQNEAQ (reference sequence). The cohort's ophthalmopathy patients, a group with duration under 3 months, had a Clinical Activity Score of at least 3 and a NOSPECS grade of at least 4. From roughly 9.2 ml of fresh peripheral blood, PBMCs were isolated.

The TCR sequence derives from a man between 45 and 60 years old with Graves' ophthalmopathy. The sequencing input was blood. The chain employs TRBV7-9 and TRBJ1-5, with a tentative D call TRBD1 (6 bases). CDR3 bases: TGTGCCAGCAGCTTACAGGGGCAGCCCCAGCATTTT. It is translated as CASSLQGQPQHF.